This TCR beta chain was sequenced for a study of CXCR3-negative and CXCR3-positive naive CD8 T cells. In preparing the TRB cDNA libraries, 5' RACE with UMI labels was used. TCRdb reprocessed the 5' RACE reads; each CDR3 protein has one entry and no DNA is given. The ten most abundant clones cover less than 0.4% of a sample with roughly 110,000 distinct CDR3 sequences. Triplicate sorting captured about 300,000 cells each from every CD8+ T cell subset. About this clonotype itself: Its specificity is unknown.

Findings and caveats of the study: Naive cells positive for CXCR3 carried more hydrophobic TRB CDR3s than CXCR3-negative ones.

This CDR3 is built from 15 residues. Germline V gives CDR1 DFQATT, CDR2 SNEGSKA (reference sequence). Material: naive CXCR3+ CD8+ T cells from blood. Noted subset: CD45RO-CCR7+CD27+CD95- naive CD8+ T cells expressing CXCR3 (TNR3+). The chain recombines TRBV20-1 with TRBJ2-7; with no DNA, the TCRdb D assignment of TRBD2 cannot be verified. This sequence originates from a human donor in good health. Some clones in this sample may be carry-over from other donors' samples. The CDR3 is CSARDSGTSSWEQYF.